These T cell receptor beta chains were read from a single sample in a study of cytomegalovirus exposure and HLA in healthy donors. The method was immunoSEQ multiplex PCR; TCRdb's version includes in-frame clones alone and lacks a portion of them. The sample carries about 110,000 clones, about two thirds recorded once. Sequenced sample: PBMCs. The origin of the receptors is a female donor in good health and CMV-seronegative. Both conserved end residues are part of each CDR3. A D gene is named only where the DNA matches it firmly. Clone size is shown for a subset of rows, as once, few, many or a class of expanded clone.

d_gene: TRBD1
v_gene: TRBV7-2
j_gene: TRBJ2-7
abundance: .
CDR3aa: CASSSGQEIDEQYF
CDR3nt: TGTGCCAGCAGCTCGGGACAGGAAATCGACGAGCAGTACTTC

d_gene: .
v_gene: TRBV7-3
j_gene: TRBJ1-4
abundance: .
CDR3aa: CASSLVMLGGIRWYEKLFF
CDR3nt: TGTGCCAGCAGCTTAGTCATGCTAGGGGGTATCCGGTGGTATGAAAAACTGTTTTTT

d_gene: TRBD2
v_gene: TRBV10-2
j_gene: TRBJ2-7
abundance: .
CDR3aa: CASSESILGTIPAEQYF
CDR3nt: TGCGCCAGCAGTGAGTCCATACTGGGGACTATACCCGCGGAGCAGTACTTC

d_gene: .
v_gene: TRBV30
j_gene: TRBJ1-2
abundance: .
CDR3aa: CAWRSSHYGGYTF
CDR3nt: TGTGCCTGGAGGAGTTCTCACTATGGTGGCTACACCTTC

d_gene: .
v_gene: TRBV5-8
j_gene: TRBJ1-2
abundance: .
CDR3aa: CASSFRQYGYTF
CDR3nt: TGTGCCAGCAGCTTCCGACAATATGGCTACACCTTC

d_gene: .
v_gene: TRBV6-1
j_gene: TRBJ2-3
abundance: few
CDR3aa: CASRPQVDLDTQYF
CDR3nt: TGTGCCAGCAGACCACAGGTTGATCTAGATACGCAGTATTTT

d_gene: .
v_gene: TRBV4-3
j_gene: TRBJ1-3
abundance: .
CDR3aa: CASSQDEPRVAGNTIYF
CDR3nt: TGCGCCAGCAGCCAAGATGAGCCCCGGGTAGCTGGAAACACCATATATTTT

d_gene: .
v_gene: TRBV7-9
j_gene: TRBJ1-4
abundance: .
CDR3aa: CASSLAAGLGEKLFF
CDR3nt: TGTGCCAGCAGCTTAGCTGCAGGGTTGGGTGAAAAACTGTTTTTT

d_gene: TRBD2
v_gene: TRBV6-1
j_gene: TRBJ2-7
abundance: .
CDR3aa: CATAPGRSGYEQYF
CDR3nt: TGTGCCACCGCGCCCGGGAGGAGTGGATACGAGCAGTACTTC

d_gene: TRBD1
v_gene: TRBV5-1
j_gene: TRBJ2-3
abundance: .
CDR3aa: CASTPGQGTDTQYF
CDR3nt: TGCGCCAGCACCCCGGGACAGGGCACAGATACGCAGTATTTT

d_gene: .
v_gene: TRBV14
j_gene: TRBJ2-1
abundance: few
CDR3aa: CASSPTAGSYNEQFF
CDR3nt: TGTGCCAGCAGCCCGACGGCGGGATCCTACAATGAGCAGTTCTTC

d_gene: TRBD2
v_gene: TRBV9
j_gene: TRBJ2-7
abundance: few
CDR3aa: CASSVGGRVSEQYF
CDR3nt: TGTGCCAGCAGCGTAGGCGGGAGGGTTAGCGAGCAGTACTTC

d_gene: .
v_gene: TRBV27
j_gene: TRBJ2-7
abundance: .
CDR3aa: CASSPILGARSSYEQYF
CDR3nt: TGTGCCAGCAGTCCCATTTTGGGGGCACGTTCCTCCTACGAGCAGTACTTC

d_gene: .
v_gene: TRBV9
j_gene: TRBJ2-7
abundance: .
CDR3aa: CASSVTGSPYEQYF
CDR3nt: TGTGCCAGCAGCGTAACGGGATCCCCCTACGAGCAGTACTTC

d_gene: TRBD1
v_gene: TRBV6-4
j_gene: TRBJ2-7
abundance: .
CDR3aa: CASSPGGTGGNEQYF
CDR3nt: TGTGCCAGCAGTCCCGGCGGGACAGGGGGCAACGAGCAGTACTTC

d_gene: .
v_gene: TRBV27
j_gene: TRBJ2-1
abundance: .
CDR3aa: CASSFRDSYNEQFF
CDR3nt: TGTGCCAGCAGTTTCAGGGACTCCTACAATGAGCAGTTCTTC

d_gene: .
v_gene: TRBV5-1
j_gene: TRBJ1-2
abundance: few
CDR3aa: CASSLAPGHPKGGYTF
CDR3nt: TGCGCCAGCAGCTTGGCACCGGGACACCCAAAGGGAGGCTACACCTTC